Listed below are T cell receptor beta chains from one sample, sequenced in a study of cytomegalovirus exposure and HLA in healthy donors. Sequencing was performed with immunoSEQ multiplex PCR; in TCRdb, only in-frame clones are kept and a portion is missing. The sample lists 150,000 or so clones, roughly four fifths occurring once. Sequencing used PBMCs. Source of these receptors: a male donor in good health and CMV-seropositive. The CDR3 runs from the conserved cysteine through the conserved F or W. The order of the fields is V gene, J gene, D gene, clone size, CDR3 protein, CDR3 DNA. A D gene is named only where the DNA matches it firmly. Only part of the rows carry a size: once, few, many, or a class if the clone is expanded.

v_gene: TRBV6-5
j_gene: TRBJ2-7
d_gene: TRBD1
abundance: .
CDR3aa: CASSYSRQGQNEQYF
CDR3nt: TGTGCCAGCAGTTACTCGAGGCAGGGACAGAACGAGCAGTACTTC

v_gene: TRBV28
j_gene: TRBJ2-7
d_gene: TRBD2
abundance: .
CDR3aa: CASSAPSTGTSCYF
CDR3nt: TGTGCCAGCAGTGCCCCCAGTACCGGGACTAGCTGTTACTTC

v_gene: TRBV30
j_gene: TRBJ1-5
d_gene: TRBD1
abundance: .
CDR3aa: CAWSVGDSSNQPQHF
CDR3nt: TGTGCCTGGAGTGTAGGGGACAGTAGCAATCAGCCCCAGCATTTT

v_gene: TRBV28
j_gene: TRBJ1-5
d_gene: TRBD1
abundance: .
CDR3aa: CASSLRLTGSNQPQHF
CDR3nt: TGTGCCAGCAGTTTACGGCTGACAGGGAGTAATCAGCCCCAGCATTTT

v_gene: TRBV19
j_gene: TRBJ1-2
d_gene: .
abundance: .
CDR3aa: CASSEEGYGYTF
CDR3nt: TGTGCCAGTAGTGAAGAGGGCTATGGCTACACCTTC

v_gene: TRBV7-2
j_gene: TRBJ2-7
d_gene: TRBD2
abundance: .
CDR3aa: CASSLSGGYEQYF
CDR3nt: TGTGCCAGCAGCCTGAGCGGGGGATACGAGCAGTACTTC

v_gene: TRBV19
j_gene: TRBJ1-2
d_gene: TRBD1
abundance: .
CDR3aa: CASRTGRYGYTF
CDR3nt: TGTGCCAGTAGGACAGGGCGATATGGCTACACCTTC

v_gene: TRBV2
j_gene: TRBJ2-3
d_gene: .
abundance: once
CDR3aa: CASRGGITDTQYF
CDR3nt: TGTGCCAGCAGGGGGGGAATCACAGATACGCAGTATTTT

v_gene: TRBV6-6
j_gene: TRBJ2-3
d_gene: TRBD2
abundance: .
CDR3aa: CASSLSGRTDTQYF
CDR3nt: TGTGCCAGCAGTCTTAGCGGGAGAACAGATACGCAGTATTTT

v_gene: TRBV9
j_gene: TRBJ1-1
d_gene: TRBD1
abundance: .
CDR3aa: CASSETGALNTEAFF
CDR3nt: TGTGCCAGCAGCGAGACAGGGGCCTTGAACACTGAAGCTTTCTTT

v_gene: TRBV14
j_gene: TRBJ1-4
d_gene: .
abundance: once
CDR3aa: CASSQDLVGAGEKLFF
CDR3nt: TGTGCCAGCAGCCAAGATCTGGTAGGGGCCGGAGAAAAACTGTTTTTT

v_gene: TRBV6-4
j_gene: TRBJ2-1
d_gene: .
abundance: .
CDR3aa: CASSDSVAGQFF
CDR3nt: TGTGCCAGCAGTGACTCCGTTGCGGGGCAGTTCTTC

v_gene: TRBV5-1
j_gene: TRBJ2-1
d_gene: TRBD2
abundance: once
CDR3aa: CASSLGGTSIHEQFF
CDR3nt: TGCGCCAGCAGCTTGGGTGGGACTAGTATCCATGAGCAGTTCTTC

v_gene: TRBV27
j_gene: TRBJ2-2
d_gene: .
abundance: .
CDR3aa: CASSRRGSTNTGELFF
CDR3nt: TGTGCCAGCAGCCGACGCGGTTCGACGAACACCGGGGAGCTGTTTTTT

v_gene: TRBV4-1
j_gene: TRBJ1-1
d_gene: .
abundance: few
CDR3aa: CASSQATGNPEAFF
CDR3nt: TGCGCCAGCAGCCAAGCAACAGGGAACCCTGAAGCTTTCTTT

v_gene: TRBV4-3
j_gene: TRBJ2-7
d_gene: TRBD1
abundance: few
CDR3aa: CASSQGATGAAYEQYF
CDR3nt: TGCGCCAGCAGCCAAGGCGCTACAGGGGCCGCCTACGAGCAGTACTTC

v_gene: TRBV4-3
j_gene: TRBJ2-3
d_gene: .
abundance: once
CDR3aa: CASSQGRDGTQYF
CDR3nt: TGCGCCAGCAGCCAAGGGCGGGACGGTACGCAGTATTTT

v_gene: TRBV6-4
j_gene: TRBJ2-3
d_gene: TRBD2
abundance: .
CDR3aa: CASRLAGGTDTQYF
CDR3nt: TGTGCCAGCAGATTAGCGGGAGGCACAGATACGCAGTATTTT

v_gene: TRBV28
j_gene: TRBJ2-7
d_gene: TRBD1
abundance: once
CDR3aa: CASTIRQGIRYEQYF
CDR3nt: TGTGCCAGCACGATAAGACAGGGAATTCGTTACGAGCAGTACTTC

v_gene: TRBV6-5
j_gene: TRBJ1-2
d_gene: .
abundance: once
CDR3aa: CASRLDTNYGYTF
CDR3nt: TGTGCCAGCAGACTAGATACCAACTATGGCTACACCTTC

v_gene: TRBV7-8
j_gene: TRBJ1-2
d_gene: TRBD1
abundance: once
CDR3aa: CASSLSRTGPGYTF
CDR3nt: TGTGCCAGCAGCTTATCCCGGACAGGACCCGGCTACACCTTC

v_gene: TRBV2
j_gene: TRBJ1-2
d_gene: TRBD1
abundance: .
CDR3aa: CASTWDSISYGYTF
CDR3nt: TGTGCCAGCACTTGGGACAGCATTTCGTATGGCTACACCTTC

v_gene: TRBV30
j_gene: TRBJ2-1
d_gene: .
abundance: few
CDR3aa: CAWASTNEQFF
CDR3nt: TGTGCCTGGGCGTCTACCAATGAGCAGTTCTTC

v_gene: TRBV27
j_gene: TRBJ1-1
d_gene: .
abundance: .
CDR3aa: CASSLWPGGGAFF
CDR3nt: TGTGCCAGCAGTTTGTGGCCAGGCGGGGGAGCTTTCTTT

v_gene: TRBV18
j_gene: TRBJ2-5
d_gene: TRBD1
abundance: .
CDR3aa: CASSRGDSTGTQYF
CDR3nt: TGTGCCAGCTCCCGAGGGGACAGTACAGGGACCCAGTACTTC

v_gene: TRBV28
j_gene: TRBJ1-4
d_gene: .
abundance: .
CDR3aa: CASSFGGGATNEKLFF
CDR3nt: TGTGCCAGCAGTTTCGGAGGGGGGGCAACTAATGAAAAACTGTTTTTT

v_gene: TRBV5-6
j_gene: TRBJ1-1
d_gene: TRBD1
abundance: once
CDR3aa: CASSIDRGEAFF
CDR3nt: TGTGCCAGCAGCATCGACAGGGGTGAAGCTTTCTTT

v_gene: TRBV19
j_gene: TRBJ1-2
d_gene: .
abundance: .
CDR3aa: CASSPRRGSGYTF
CDR3nt: TGTGCCAGTAGTCCCCGCAGGGGTAGTGGCTACACCTTC

v_gene: TRBV28
j_gene: TRBJ1-1
d_gene: .
abundance: .
CDR3aa: CASSHTHRATEAFF
CDR3nt: TGTGCCAGCAGCCATACCCACAGAGCCACTGAAGCTTTCTTT

v_gene: TRBV5-5
j_gene: TRBJ2-7
d_gene: .
abundance: .
CDR3aa: CASSPRSGTSYEQYF
CDR3nt: TGTGCCAGCAGCCCACGTAGCGGTACCTCCTACGAGCAGTACTTC

v_gene: TRBV11-3
j_gene: TRBJ2-1
d_gene: TRBD1
abundance: .
CDR3aa: CASSLDGTGYNEQFF
CDR3nt: TGTGCCAGCAGCTTAGATGGGACAGGGTACAATGAGCAGTTCTTC

v_gene: TRBV6-1
j_gene: TRBJ1-1
d_gene: .
abundance: few
CDR3aa: CASSEGATLNTEAFF
CDR3nt: TGTGCCAGCAGTGAAGGAGCCACTTTGAACACTGAAGCTTTCTTT

v_gene: TRBV21-1
j_gene: TRBJ2-2
d_gene: .
abundance: few
CDR3aa: CASSRGAGRGHRGAVF
CDR3nt: TGTGCCAGCAGCAGAGGAGCGGGGAGGGGACACCGGGGAGCTGTTTTT

v_gene: TRBV28
j_gene: TRBJ2-1
d_gene: TRBD2
abundance: .
CDR3aa: CASSIGTSGFIEQFF
CDR3nt: TGTGCCAGCAGTATAGGGACTAGCGGGTTCATTGAGCAGTTCTTC

v_gene: TRBV27
j_gene: TRBJ2-5
d_gene: .
abundance: .
CDR3aa: CASSPLSAGEGKTQYF
CDR3nt: TGTGCCAGCAGTCCTCTTTCAGCAGGGGAAGGGAAGACCCAGTACTTC

v_gene: TRBV10-1
j_gene: TRBJ1-1
d_gene: TRBD1
abundance: .
CDR3aa: CASSESRGGYTEAFF
CDR3nt: TGCGCCAGCAGTGAGTCGAGAGGGGGCTACACTGAAGCTTTCTTT

v_gene: TRBV5-6
j_gene: TRBJ1-3
d_gene: .
abundance: .
CDR3aa: CASFPTGRDSGNTIYF
CDR3nt: TGTGCCAGTTTCCCCACCGGCAGGGACTCTGGAAACACCATATATTTT

v_gene: TRBV27
j_gene: TRBJ2-5
d_gene: TRBD2
abundance: .
CDR3aa: CASSFTSGSTQYF
CDR3nt: TGTGCCAGCAGTTTCACTAGCGGATCGACCCAGTACTTC

v_gene: TRBV19
j_gene: TRBJ1-6
d_gene: .
abundance: .
CDR3aa: CASTQDSLSYNSPLHF
CDR3nt: TGTGCCAGTACTCAGGACAGTCTCTCCTATAATTCACCCCTCCACTTT

v_gene: TRBV2
j_gene: TRBJ1-3
d_gene: .
abundance: .
CDR3aa: CASSGQISGNTIYF
CDR3nt: TGTGCCAGCAGTGGACAGATCTCTGGAAACACCATATATTTT

v_gene: TRBV7-2
j_gene: TRBJ2-1
d_gene: TRBD2
abundance: .
CDR3aa: CASSFTSGSAEQFF
CDR3nt: TGTGCCAGCAGCTTCACTAGCGGGAGCGCTGAGCAGTTCTTC

v_gene: TRBV10-1
j_gene: TRBJ1-2
d_gene: .
abundance: .
CDR3aa: CASSGQIGYTF
CDR3nt: TGCGCCAGCAGTGGTCAGATCGGCTACACCTTC

v_gene: TRBV9
j_gene: TRBJ1-4
d_gene: .
abundance: .
CDR3aa: CASSQPGGVGEKLFF
CDR3nt: TGTGCCAGCAGCCAACCCGGAGGCGTGGGTGAAAAACTGTTTTTT

v_gene: TRBV7-9
j_gene: TRBJ1-6
d_gene: .
abundance: .
CDR3aa: CASSLGGPGRGSPLHF
CDR3nt: TGTGCCAGCAGCTTAGGAGGCCCCGGAAGGGGTTCACCCCTCCACTTT

v_gene: TRBV6-5
j_gene: TRBJ2-7
d_gene: TRBD1
abundance: once
CDR3aa: CASTRSGTGSYEQYF
CDR3nt: TGTGCCAGCACCAGATCCGGGACAGGGAGCTACGAGCAGTACTTC

v_gene: TRBV19
j_gene: TRBJ2-7
d_gene: TRBD1
abundance: .
CDR3aa: CASSTLGTGEQYF
CDR3nt: TGTGCCAGTAGTACCTTAGGGACAGGGGAGCAGTACTTC

v_gene: TRBV7-9
j_gene: TRBJ2-3
d_gene: .
abundance: once
CDR3aa: CASSLQEDTQYF
CDR3nt: TGTGCCAGCAGCCTCCAGGAGGATACGCAGTACTTT

v_gene: TRBV15
j_gene: TRBJ1-3
d_gene: .
abundance: few
CDR3aa: CATSRDRGNTGNTIYF
CDR3nt: TGTGCCACCAGCAGAGACCGCGGCAATACTGGAAACACCATATATTTT

v_gene: TRBV19
j_gene: TRBJ1-5
d_gene: .
abundance: few
CDR3aa: CASRQYRQSQHF
CDR3nt: TGTGCCAGCAGGCAGTACAGGCAATCCCAGCATTTT